Below, one T cell receptor beta chain is given with its context. TCR beta CDR3 sequences were amplified from RNA transcripts. The TCR CDR3 was amplified in a first-round RT-PCR using the HTBI primer set. Using its own MiXCR run on the multiplex PCR reads, TCRdb lists one record per CDR3 protein. The data hold 300,000 to 400,000 distinct CDR3 sequences, with under 25% observed a single time. The data were obtained in a study of T cells in Graves' hyperthyroidism and ophthalmopathy. Per germline, CDR1 SEHNR and CDR2 FQNEAQ (reference sequence). CDR3 length: 15 residues. V lost 4 bases and J lost 6; bases outside the gene matches: 11.

The sequence came from a woman in her 50s with Graves' hyperthyroidism. This chain uses TRBV7-9 with TRBJ1-1; 7 bases line up with TRBD1. The sequenced material came from blood. The CDR3 loop is CASSSQLGTVSEAFF. The CDR3 bases are TGTGCCAGCAGCTCGCAGCTGGGGACAGTTTCTGAAGCTTTCTTT.